This T cell receptor (beta chain) was captured by sequencing in a study of Ad26.COV2.S vaccination and SARS-CoV-2 variants (dated by TCRdb to the early 2020s). Context from the whole study: Vaccine-arm donors came from COV1001, a multicentre, randomized, double-blind, placebo-controlled phase I-IIa trial of Ad26.COV2.S in healthy adults. Ad26.COV2.S was administered intramuscularly at 5 x 10^10 or 1 x 10^11 viral particles, either as a single shot or as two shots given 56 days apart. TCRbeta repertoire sequencing was used to assess the specificity and breadth of SARS-CoV-2-reactive T cell receptors after Ad26.COV2.S vaccination. A total of around 32 samples were included in the TCR-sequenced set, comprising some 20 Ad26.COV2.S vaccine recipients, 5 placebo recipients and 8 SARS-CoV-2 convalescent individuals. Trial participants were randomized into five groups of five, in which low-dose or high-dose Ad26.COV2.S was given once or twice, or placebo was given on both occasions. Blinding of investigators to trial group allocation was maintained during experiments and outcome assessment.

Results and caveats for the whole study, not just this receptor: The authors noted that total T cell responses may have been underestimated by the TCR breadth and depth analyses. Ad26.COV2.S recipients had higher spike-specific TCR breadth than placebo recipients (P = 0.0014). Non-spike TCR breadth was comparable between vaccine and placebo recipients, consistent with the vaccine containing only spike. After vaccination, spike-specific CD8+ and CD4+ T cell responses were reported to show substantial breadth. The study was not powered to compare responses between vaccine doses or regimens.

Notes on this clone: Its antigen is not yet known. Per-base quality was not reported, and no clone a single base away is much larger than it.

The immunoSEQ Assay was used to sequence TCRbeta CDR3 regions. After extraction, genomic DNA underwent amplification by bias-controlled multiplex PCR, followed by high-throughput sequencing. Concerning the study's data processing: Collapsing and filtering of sequences were performed to quantify the absolute abundance of each unique TCRbeta CDR3 region. T cell fraction was estimated by normalizing TCRbeta template counts to usable DNA, which was measured by amplifying reference genes present in all nucleated cells. Repertoire TCRs were annotated as SARS-CoV-2-specific by exact matching of V gene, CDR3 amino acid sequence and J gene to a known reactive TCR set. MIRA supplied the reference SARS-CoV-2 TCR set, which was filtered for enrichment in COVID-19-positive ImmuneCODE repertoires so that public or cross-reactive TCRs were removed. Using the MIRA antigens, annotated TCRs were further analysed by specific ORF or by position within an ORF. Depth was the summed frequency of annotated unique rearrangements, while breadth was defined as annotated unique rearrangements over total unique productive rearrangements. Group comparisons of TCR breadth used two-sided Wilcoxon rank-sum tests. TCRdb limited this immuneACCESS table to in-frame rearrangements with V and J called. A share of clones is missing; checked studies link under half to unresolved V genes, and the rest is unexplained. The V and J calls and clone size come from that table; D and trimming were worked out from the DNA. Recorded for this sample are about 330,000 clones; about nine tenths of them occurred a single time. Of the sample, 5.5% falls within the top ten clones.

From the germline V gene, CDR1 is MDHEN and CDR2 is SYDVKM. From the cysteine up to the valine, the CDR3 has a length of 15 residues. Only the CDR3 portion is preserved as DNA: 45 bases, with reading frame beginning at the first base. Trimming removed 3 bases from V and 4 bases from J; the gene matches leave 5 bases unexplained. The treatment or condition label, read with the paper, signifies: over 15 received Ad26.COV2.S at low or high dose, single or two shots; 5 received placebo; per-sample allocation not given. For vaccine and placebo recipients, the sequenced repertoires came from samples collected on day 63 after the first injection. In Cohort 1b, about two dozen adults aged 18-55 years were enrolled at a single site in Boston, USA, between 29 July and 7 August 2020. Ad26.COV2.S was a replication-incompetent adenovirus type 26 vector expressing a prefusion-stabilized SARS-CoV-2 spike protein from the original Wuhan strain.

The receptor's source is a person aged 18-65 years who received the Ad26.COV2.S COVID-19 vaccine or a placebo. This material consisted of peripheral blood, taken in a trial of Ad26.COV2.S vaccine versus placebo. This chain joins TRBV28 to TRBJ2-7; 11 nucleotides in the junction match TRBD2. The bases are TGTGCCAGCAGTTTCGGGACTAGCGGCCCTTACGAGCAGTACGTC. Its protein product is CASSFGTSGPYEQYV.